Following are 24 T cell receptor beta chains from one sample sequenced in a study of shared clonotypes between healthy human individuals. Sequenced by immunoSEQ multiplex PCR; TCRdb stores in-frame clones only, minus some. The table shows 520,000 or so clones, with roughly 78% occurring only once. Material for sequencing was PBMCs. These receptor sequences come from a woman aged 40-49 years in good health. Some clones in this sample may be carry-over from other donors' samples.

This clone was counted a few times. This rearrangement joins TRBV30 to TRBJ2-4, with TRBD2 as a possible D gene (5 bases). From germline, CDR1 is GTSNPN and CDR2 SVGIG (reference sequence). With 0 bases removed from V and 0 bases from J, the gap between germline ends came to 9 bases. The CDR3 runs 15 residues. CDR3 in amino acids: CAWSVLSGAKNIQYF. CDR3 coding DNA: TGTGCCTGGAGTGTACTCAGCGGAGCCAAAAACATTCAGTACTTC.

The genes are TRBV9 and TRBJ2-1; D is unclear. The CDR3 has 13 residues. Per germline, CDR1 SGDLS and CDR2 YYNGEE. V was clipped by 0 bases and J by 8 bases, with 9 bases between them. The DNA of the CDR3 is TGTGCCAGCAGCGTAGGAGCATGGGATGAGCAGTTCTTC. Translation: CASSVGAWDEQFF.

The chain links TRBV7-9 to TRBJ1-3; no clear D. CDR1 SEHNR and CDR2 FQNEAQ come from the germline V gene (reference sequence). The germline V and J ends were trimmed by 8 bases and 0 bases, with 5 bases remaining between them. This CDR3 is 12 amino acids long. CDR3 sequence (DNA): TGTGCCAGCGGTGACTCTGGAAACACCATATATTTT. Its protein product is CASGDSGNTIYF. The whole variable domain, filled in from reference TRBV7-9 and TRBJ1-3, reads DTGVSQNPRHKITKRGQNVTFRCDPISEHNRLYWYRQTLGQGPEFLTYFQNEAQLEKSRLLSDRFSAERPKGSFSTLEIQRTEQGDSAMYLCASGDSGNTIYFGEGSWLTVV.

CDR3 coding DNA: TGTGCCAGCAGCTTAGGTCGGGGCTTAGGCTCAGATACGCAGTATTTT. It yields the protein CASSLGRGLGSDTQYF. The genes are TRBV7-9 and TRBJ2-3; TRBD1 or TRBD2 may be the D gene (5 bases each). The CDR3 length is 16 residues. The germline V and J ends were trimmed by 1 base and 4 bases, with 15 bases remaining between them. CDR1 and CDR2 from the germline V gene are SEHNR and FQNEAQ (reference sequence).

The CDR3 protein is CASSEGTATNEKLFF. CDR3 nucleotides: TGTGCCAGTAGTGAGGGGACTGCAACTAATGAAAAACTGTTTTTT. This chain joins TRBV19 and TRBJ1-4, with D possibly TRBD1 on 5 matching bases. Between the trimmed V and J ends, which lost 5 bases and 0 bases, there was a span of 10 bases. This CDR3 has 15 amino acids. Germline V CDR1 and CDR2: LNHDA, SQIVND (reference sequence).

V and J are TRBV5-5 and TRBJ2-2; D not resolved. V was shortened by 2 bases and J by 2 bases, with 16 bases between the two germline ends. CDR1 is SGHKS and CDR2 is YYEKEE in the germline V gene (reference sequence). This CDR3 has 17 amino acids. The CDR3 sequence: CASSFWTRTPNTGELFF. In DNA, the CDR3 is TGTGCCAGCAGCTTTTGGACGCGGACCCCCAACACCGGGGAGCTGTTTTTT.

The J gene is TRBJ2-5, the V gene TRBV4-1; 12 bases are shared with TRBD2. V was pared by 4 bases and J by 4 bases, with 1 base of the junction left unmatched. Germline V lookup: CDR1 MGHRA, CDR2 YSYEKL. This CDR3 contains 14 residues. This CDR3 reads CASSRLAGAETQYF. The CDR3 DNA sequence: TGCGCCAGCAGCCGACTAGCGGGAGCAGAGACCCAGTACTTC.

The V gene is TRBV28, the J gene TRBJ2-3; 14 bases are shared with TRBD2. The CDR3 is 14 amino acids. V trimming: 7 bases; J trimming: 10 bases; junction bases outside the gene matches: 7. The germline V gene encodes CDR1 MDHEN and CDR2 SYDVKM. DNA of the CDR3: TGTGCCAGCACCACTGGGACTAGCGGGAGTTCGCAGTATTTT. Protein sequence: CASTTGTSGSSQYF.

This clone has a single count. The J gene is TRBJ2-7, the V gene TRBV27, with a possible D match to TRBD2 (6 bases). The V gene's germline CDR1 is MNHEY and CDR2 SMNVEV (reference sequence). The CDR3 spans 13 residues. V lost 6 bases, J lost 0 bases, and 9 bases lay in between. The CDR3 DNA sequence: TGTGCCAGCAGCTCCGGGAGCTCCTACGAGCAGTACTTC. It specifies CASSSGSSYEQYF.

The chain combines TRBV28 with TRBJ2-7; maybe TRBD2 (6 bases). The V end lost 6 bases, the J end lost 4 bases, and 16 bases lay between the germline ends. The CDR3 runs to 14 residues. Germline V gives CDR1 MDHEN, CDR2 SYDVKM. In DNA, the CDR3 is TGTGCCAGCAGGGGGCAGGGAGGACGATACGAGCAGTACTTC. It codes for CASRGQGGRYEQYF.

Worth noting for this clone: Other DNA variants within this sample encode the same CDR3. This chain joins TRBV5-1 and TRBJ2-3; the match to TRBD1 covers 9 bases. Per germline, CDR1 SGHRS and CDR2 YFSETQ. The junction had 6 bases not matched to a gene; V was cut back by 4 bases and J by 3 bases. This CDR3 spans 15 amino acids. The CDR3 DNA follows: TGCGCCAGCAGCCTGGGACAGGGTTTGACAGATACGCAGTATTTT. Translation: CASSLGQGLTDTQYF.

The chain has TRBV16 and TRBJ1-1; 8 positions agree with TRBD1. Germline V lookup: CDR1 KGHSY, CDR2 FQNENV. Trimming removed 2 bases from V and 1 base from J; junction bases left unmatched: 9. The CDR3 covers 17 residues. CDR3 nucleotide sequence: TGTGCCAGCAGCCAACTCCAGGGGGCTACCAGGAACACTGAAGCTTTCTTT. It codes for CASSQLQGATRNTEAFF.

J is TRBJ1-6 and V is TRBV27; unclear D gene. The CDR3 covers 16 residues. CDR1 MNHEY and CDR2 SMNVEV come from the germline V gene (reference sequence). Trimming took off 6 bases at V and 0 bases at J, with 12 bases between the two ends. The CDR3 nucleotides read TGTGCCAGCAGCCCGACACCATACTCCTATAATTCACCCCTCCACTTT. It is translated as CASSPTPYSYNSPLHF.

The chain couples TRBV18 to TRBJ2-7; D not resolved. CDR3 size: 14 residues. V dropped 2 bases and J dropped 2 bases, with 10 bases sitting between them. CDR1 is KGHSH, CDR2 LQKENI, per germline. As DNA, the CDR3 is TGTGCCAGCTCACCAGAGACTGCGACCTACGAGCAGTACTTC. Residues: CASSPETATYEQYF.

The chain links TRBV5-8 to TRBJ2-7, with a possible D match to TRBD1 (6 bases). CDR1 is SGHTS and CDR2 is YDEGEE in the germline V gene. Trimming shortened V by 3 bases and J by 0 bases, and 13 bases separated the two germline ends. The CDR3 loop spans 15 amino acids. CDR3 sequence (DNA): TGTGCCAGCAGCTCTCAGGGGACGAGCTCCTACGAGCAGTACTTC. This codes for CASSSQGTSSYEQYF.

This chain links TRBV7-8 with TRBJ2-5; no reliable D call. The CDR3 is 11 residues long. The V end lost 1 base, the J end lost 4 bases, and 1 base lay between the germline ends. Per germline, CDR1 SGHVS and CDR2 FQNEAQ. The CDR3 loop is CASSLVETQYF. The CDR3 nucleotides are TGTGCCAGCAGCTTAGTAGAGACCCAGTACTTC.

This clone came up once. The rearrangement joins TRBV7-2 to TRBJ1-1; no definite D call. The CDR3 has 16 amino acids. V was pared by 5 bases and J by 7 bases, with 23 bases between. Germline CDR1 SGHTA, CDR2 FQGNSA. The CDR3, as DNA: TGTGCCAGCAGCGAAAGAAGGGTTTTTGTTTTTCTTGAAGCTTTCTTT. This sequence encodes CASSERRVFVFLEAFF.

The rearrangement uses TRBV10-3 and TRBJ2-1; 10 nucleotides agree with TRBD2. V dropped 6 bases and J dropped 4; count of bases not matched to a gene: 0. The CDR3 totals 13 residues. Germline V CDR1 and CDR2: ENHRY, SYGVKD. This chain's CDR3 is CAIRGLAYNEQFF. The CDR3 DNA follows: TGTGCCATCAGGGGACTAGCGTACAATGAGCAGTTCTTC.

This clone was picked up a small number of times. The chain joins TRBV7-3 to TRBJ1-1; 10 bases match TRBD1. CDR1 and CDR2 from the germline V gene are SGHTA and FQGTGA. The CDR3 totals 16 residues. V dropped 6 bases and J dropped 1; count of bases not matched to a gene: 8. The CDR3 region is CASRTPGTGENTEAFF. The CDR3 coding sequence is TGTGCCAGCAGGACCCCCGGGACAGGGGAGAACACTGAAGCTTTCTTT.

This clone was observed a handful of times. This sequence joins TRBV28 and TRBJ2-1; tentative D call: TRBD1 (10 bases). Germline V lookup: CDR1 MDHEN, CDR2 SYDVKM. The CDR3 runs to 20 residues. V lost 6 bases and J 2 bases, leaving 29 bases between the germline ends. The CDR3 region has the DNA TGTGCCAGCAGCACCGACAGGGGGCGCGGCGGGAGGGGGACCTACAATGAGCAGTTCTTC. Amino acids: CASSTDRGRGGRGTYNEQFF.

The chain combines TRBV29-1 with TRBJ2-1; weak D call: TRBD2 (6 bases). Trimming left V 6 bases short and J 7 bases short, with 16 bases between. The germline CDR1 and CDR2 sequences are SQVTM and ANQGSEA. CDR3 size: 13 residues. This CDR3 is CSVTGLTVNEQFF. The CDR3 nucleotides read TGCAGCGTCACCGGACTAACGGTGAATGAGCAGTTCTTC.

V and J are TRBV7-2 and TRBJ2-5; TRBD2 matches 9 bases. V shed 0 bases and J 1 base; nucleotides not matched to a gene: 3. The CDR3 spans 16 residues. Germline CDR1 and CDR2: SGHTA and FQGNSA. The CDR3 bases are TGTGCCAGCAGCTTAGCTCTAGCGGGAACCCAAGAGACCCAGTACTTC. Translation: CASSLALAGTQETQYF.

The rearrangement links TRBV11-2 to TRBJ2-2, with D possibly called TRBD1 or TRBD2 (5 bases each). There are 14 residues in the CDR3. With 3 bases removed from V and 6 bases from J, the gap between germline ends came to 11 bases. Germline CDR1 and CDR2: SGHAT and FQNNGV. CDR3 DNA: TGTGCCAGCAGCTTTGGGACGGGGCCCGGGGAGCTGTTTTTT. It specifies CASSFGTGPGELFF.

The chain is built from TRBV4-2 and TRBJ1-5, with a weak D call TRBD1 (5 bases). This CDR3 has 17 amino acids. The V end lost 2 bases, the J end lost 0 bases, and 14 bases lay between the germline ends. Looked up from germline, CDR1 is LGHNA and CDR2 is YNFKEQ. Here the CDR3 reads CASSQRGGDVSNQPQHF. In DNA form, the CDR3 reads TGTGCCAGCAGCCAACGAGGAGGGGACGTTAGCAATCAGCCCCAGCATTTT.